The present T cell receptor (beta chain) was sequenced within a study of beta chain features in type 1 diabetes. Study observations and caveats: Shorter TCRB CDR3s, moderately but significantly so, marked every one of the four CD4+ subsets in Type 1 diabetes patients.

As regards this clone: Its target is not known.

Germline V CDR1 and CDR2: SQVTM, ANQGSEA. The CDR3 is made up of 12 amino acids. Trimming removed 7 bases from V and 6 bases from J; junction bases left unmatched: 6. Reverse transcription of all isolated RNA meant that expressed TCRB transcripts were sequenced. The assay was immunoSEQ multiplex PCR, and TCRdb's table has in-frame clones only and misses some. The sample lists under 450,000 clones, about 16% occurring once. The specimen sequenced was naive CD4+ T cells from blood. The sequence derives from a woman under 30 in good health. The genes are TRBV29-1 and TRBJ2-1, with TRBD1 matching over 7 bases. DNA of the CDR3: TGCAGCGGCAAGACAGGGTCCAATGAGCAGTTCTTC. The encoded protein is CSGKTGSNEQFF.